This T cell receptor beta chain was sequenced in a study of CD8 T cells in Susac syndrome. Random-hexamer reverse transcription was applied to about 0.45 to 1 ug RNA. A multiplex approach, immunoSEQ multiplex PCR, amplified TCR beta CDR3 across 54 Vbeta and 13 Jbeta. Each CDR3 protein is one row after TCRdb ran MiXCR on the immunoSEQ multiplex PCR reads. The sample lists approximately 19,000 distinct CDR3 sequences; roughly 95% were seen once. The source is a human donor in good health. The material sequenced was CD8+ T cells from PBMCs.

CDR3 sequence: CASSQAEGLAGGYYNEQFF. The DNA of the CDR3 is TGTGCCAGCAGCCAAGCCGAGGGACTAGCGGGAGGTTACTACAATGAGCAGTTCTTC. The chain joins TRBV3-1 to TRBJ2-1; 15 bases match TRBD2. The CDR3 is made up of 19 amino acids. Germline loops: CDR1 LGHDT, CDR2 YNNKEL (reference sequence). V was clipped by 1 base and J by 3 bases; unmatched bases: 7.